This T cell receptor beta chain stems from a study of OX40 agonist ivuxolimab in advanced cancers. Repertoires were generated with immunoSEQ multiplex PCR, while TCRdb's copy carries only in-frame clones and drops some. The sample holds around 73,000 clones; 75% to 90% are singletons and the top ten take roughly 0.5%. CDR3 length: 12 residues. The germline gives CDR1 SGHNT, CDR2 YYREEE (reference sequence). V lost 5 bases, J lost 1 base, and 6 bases lay in between. This receptor was taken from an adult with an advanced solid tumor such as melanoma, head and neck, liver or kidney cancer. The rearrangement uses TRBV5-4 and TRBJ1-1; D is undetermined. Source: CD4+ or CD8+ T cells sorted from blood, taken in a trial of the OX40 agonist ivuxolimab. This CDR3 is CASRTPNTEAFF. The CDR3, as DNA: TGTGCCAGCAGAACACCGAACACTGAAGCTTTCTTT. Drawing the rest from reference TRBV5-4 and TRBJ1-1, the complete variable domain is ETGVTQSPTHLIKTRGQQVTLRCSSQSGHNTVSWYQQALGQGPQFIFQYYREEENGRGNFPPRFSGLQFPNYSSELNVNALELDDSALYLCASRTPNTEAFFGQGTRLTVV.